The sequence of this T cell receptor (beta chain) was determined in a study of blood T cell repertoires in COVID-19. The wider study: Samples representing acute and convalescent COVID-19 were sourced from the United States, Italy and Spain.

Original methodology: Estimation of nucleated cell counts was performed using reference gene primer amplification. Using immunoSEQ multiplex PCR, the repertoire was profiled, and TCRdb retains in-frame clones only, with some absent. V, J and clone size derive from that table, while D and trimming were established from the DNA sequence. Of roughly 200,000 clones listed, about 88% are singletons. Germline assignment: CDR1 LNHDA and CDR2 SQIVND (reference sequence). The ends lost 3 bases at V and 4 bases at J; junction bases unmatched: 8. The CDR3 runs 15 residues. The receptor comes from a woman between 40 and 50 years old who had recovered from COVID-19. The sample comprised peripheral blood. V gene TRBV19 combines with J gene TRBJ1-2; 7 bases map to TRBD1. In nucleotides, the CDR3 is TGTGCCAGTAGTATCGGACAGGCGAAACCCTATGGCTACACCTTC. Residues: CASSIGQAKPYGYTF.